The 15 T cell receptor beta chains given below trace back to one sample, sequenced in a study of cytomegalovirus exposure and HLA in healthy donors. The PCR contained 60 Vbeta and 13 Jbeta primers. Profiled with immunoSEQ multiplex PCR; TCRdb holds only in-frame clones, not every one. The table includes roughly 190,000 clones, about 85% detected once. The source material was PBMCs. These TCRs come from a woman between 50 and 59 years old in good health and CMV-seronegative.

The V gene is TRBV11-2, the J gene TRBJ2-2; 7 nucleotides align to TRBD2. This CDR3 comprises 15 residues. After removal of 6 bases from V and 6 bases from J, the junction contained 10 bases not matched to a gene. Germline V gene sequence: CDR1 SGHAT, CDR2 FQNNGV. For the CDR3, the DNA is TGTGCCAGCAGATACGGGGGGAGCGTAGCCGGGGAGCTGTTTTTT. The encoded protein is CASRYGGSVAGELFF.

The chain carries TRBV11-3 and TRBJ1-1; TRBD1 is a possible D gene (6 bases). The germline gives CDR1 SGHNT, CDR2 YENEEA. V was shortened by 5 bases and J by 8 bases, with 12 bases between the two germline ends. The length of the CDR3 is 12 residues. CDR3 residues: CASSEQGSEAFF. In DNA, the CDR3 is TGTGCCAGCAGCGAACAGGGTTCGGAAGCTTTCTTT.

The V gene is TRBV18, the J gene TRBJ2-3, with a possible D match to TRBD2 (6 bases). The CDR3 runs 14 residues. CDR1 and CDR2 (germline): KGHSH, LQKENI. Trimming removed 0 bases from V and 4 bases from J, with 8 bases in between. CDR3 DNA sequence: TGTGCCAGCTCACCACCGGGACTGGCAGATACGCAGTATTTT. It codes for CASSPPGLADTQYF.

The V and J genes are TRBV25-1 and TRBJ2-7, with D possibly matching TRBD1 (5 bases). V lost 5 bases and J 2 bases, leaving 13 bases between the germline ends. Germline-derived CDR1 and CDR2 are MGHDK and SYGVNS. CDR3 length: 14 residues. The CDR3 nucleotides read TGTGCCAGCAGTAAGGACACCGGTGCCTACGAGCAGTACTTC. Translated: CASSKDTGAYEQYF.

The chain recombines TRBV28 with TRBJ2-5, with D possibly matching TRBD2 (6 bases). Germline V gives CDR1 MDHEN, CDR2 SYDVKM. V shed 6 bases and J shed 3 bases, with 11 bases lying between them. CDR3 length equals 13 residues. DNA for the CDR3: TGTGCCAGCAGCCAATGGAGGGAAGAGACCCAGTACTTC. It specifies CASSQWREETQYF.

CDR3 DNA sequence: TGTGCCAGCAGCTCCCAAAGTCTAGCGTACTCTGGCACAGATACGCAGTATTTT. Translation gives CASSSQSLAYSGTDTQYF. This rearrangement joins TRBV11-1 to TRBJ2-3; possibly TRBD2 for D (6 bases). V lost 4 bases to trimming and J lost 1 base, with 21 bases between them. The germline V gene encodes CDR1 SGHAT and CDR2 FQDESV (reference sequence). The CDR3 sequence is 18 residues long. Combining the CDR3 with reference TRBV11-1 and TRBJ2-3 gives the whole variable domain EAEVAQSPRYKITEKSQAVAFWCDPISGHATLYWYRQILGQGPELLVQFQDESVVDDSQLPKDRFSAERLKGVDSTLKIQPAELGDSAMYLCASSSQSLAYSGTDTQYFGPGTRLTVL.

The gene calls are TRBV4-3 and TRBJ2-3, with TRBD2 as a possible D gene (6 bases). V dropped 1 base and J dropped 5 bases, with 10 bases sitting between them. Germline V CDR1 and CDR2: LGHNA, YSLEER. This CDR3 has 14 amino acids. CDR3 nucleotide sequence: TGCGCCAGCAGCCAAGCGGCGGGGCTAGATACGCAGTATTTT. As protein: CASSQAAGLDTQYF.

The V gene is TRBV5-1, the J gene TRBJ2-1; the D gene is possibly TRBD2 (6 bases). CDR1 is SGHRS, CDR2 YFSETQ, per germline. Deletions cut 0 bases from V and 7 bases from J, with 14 bases between. This CDR3 spans 15 amino acids. The CDR3 region is CASSLGAGSLNEQFF. For the CDR3, the DNA is TGCGCCAGCAGCTTGGGAGCGGGCTCGTTGAATGAGCAGTTCTTC.

CDR3 residues: CASSFKTGSEQYF. CDR3 DNA: TGTGCCAGCAGCTTTAAGACAGGGTCTGAGCAGTACTTC. This chain uses TRBV7-2 with TRBJ2-7; TRBD1 aligns across 7 bases. The CDR3 length is 13 residues. J gave up 7 bases and V 3 bases, and 6 bases lay outside the gene matches. Per germline, CDR1 SGHTA and CDR2 FQGNSA.

Turning to this clone: A read error is likely, as this CDR3 ends without the conserved phenylalanine or tryptophan. The DNA is left out, because the CDR3 cannot be placed on it with certainty; the CDR3 is given as TCRdb lists it. This chain uses TRBV30 with TRBJ2-7; the D call TRBD2 from the table was never checked on the DNA. From its first to its last residue, the CDR3 has 9 amino acids. Per the germline V gene, CDR1 is GTSNPN and CDR2 is SVGIG (reference sequence). CDR3 residues: CAWKEVAGY.

This sequence joins TRBV11-3 and TRBJ2-1, with 13 bases identical to TRBD2. V shed 5 bases and J 7 bases; nucleotides not matched to a gene: 11. The germline V gene encodes CDR1 SGHNT and CDR2 YENEEA. The CDR3 runs to 17 residues. The CDR3 region is CASSPRGTSGGGNEQFF. The CDR3 DNA follows: TGTGCCAGCAGCCCGAGGGGAACTAGCGGGGGGGGTAATGAGCAGTTCTTC.

This rearrangement joins TRBV6-1 to TRBJ2-3; TRBD2 matches at 9 bases. Per the germline V gene, CDR1 is MNHNS and CDR2 is SASEGT. Trimming took 7 bases from V and 6 from J; bases not matched to a gene: 11. The CDR3 length is 15 residues. CDR3 region: CASNPTSGLGDTQYF. The CDR3 region has the DNA TGTGCCAGCAACCCGACTAGCGGACTAGGGGATACGCAGTATTTT.

Worth noting for this clone: Other DNA sequences in this specimen translate into the identical CDR3. V usage is TRBV2 and J usage is TRBJ1-5; D perhaps matches TRBD1 (5 bases). The CDR3 length is 14 residues. V was clipped by 4 bases and J by 0 bases, with 7 bases between them. The germline gives CDR1 SNHLY, CDR2 FYNNEI. CDR3 coding DNA: TGTGCCAGCAGTGGACAGTATAGCAATCAGCCCCAGCATTTT. Translated: CASSGQYSNQPQHF.

The chain is built from TRBV4-1 and TRBJ1-4, with 11 positions matching TRBD1. CDR3 length equals 15 residues. Germline values: CDR1 MGHRA, CDR2 YSYEKL. Trimming removed 3 bases from V and 10 bases from J; junction bases left unmatched: 7. The CDR3: CASSQPGTGGAKLFF. The CDR3 DNA sequence: TGCGCCAGCAGCCAGCCCGGGACAGGGGGTGCAAAACTGTTTTTT.

The chain combines TRBV4-1 with TRBJ2-7; D may be TRBD1 (6 bases). The CDR3 is 17 amino acids. Trimming shortened V by 3 bases and J by 3 bases, and 21 bases separated the two germline ends. Per germline, CDR1 MGHRA and CDR2 YSYEKL. In DNA, the CDR3 is TGCGCCAGCAGCCAGCCCTGGCCCCGGACAGAATACTACGAGCAGTACTTC. Its protein is CASSQPWPRTEYYEQYF.